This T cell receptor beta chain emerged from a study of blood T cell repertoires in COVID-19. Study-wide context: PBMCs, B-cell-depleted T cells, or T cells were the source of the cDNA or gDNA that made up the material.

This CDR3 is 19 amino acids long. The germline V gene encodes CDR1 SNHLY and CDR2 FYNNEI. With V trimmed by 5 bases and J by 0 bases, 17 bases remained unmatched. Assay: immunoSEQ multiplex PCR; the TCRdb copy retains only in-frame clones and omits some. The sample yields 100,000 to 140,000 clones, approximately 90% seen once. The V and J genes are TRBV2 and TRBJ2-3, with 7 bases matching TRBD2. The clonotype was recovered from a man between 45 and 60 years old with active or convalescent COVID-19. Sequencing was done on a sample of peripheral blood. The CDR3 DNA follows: TGTGCCAGCAGTTTTATTCGCACTAGCGTGGCCCTAAGCACAGATACGCAGTATTTT. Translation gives CASSFIRTSVALSTDTQYF.